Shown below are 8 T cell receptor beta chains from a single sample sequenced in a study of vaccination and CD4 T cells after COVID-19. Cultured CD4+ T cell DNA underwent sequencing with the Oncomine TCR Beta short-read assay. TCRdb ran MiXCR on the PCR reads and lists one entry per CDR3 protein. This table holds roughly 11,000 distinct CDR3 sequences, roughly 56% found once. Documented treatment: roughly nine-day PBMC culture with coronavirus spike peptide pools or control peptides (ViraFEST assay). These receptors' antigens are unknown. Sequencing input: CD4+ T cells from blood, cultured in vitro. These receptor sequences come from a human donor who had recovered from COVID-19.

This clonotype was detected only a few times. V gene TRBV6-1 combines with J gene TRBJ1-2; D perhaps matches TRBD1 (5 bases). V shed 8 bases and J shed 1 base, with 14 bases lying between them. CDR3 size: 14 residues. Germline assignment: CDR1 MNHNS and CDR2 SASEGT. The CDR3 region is CASADSAINYGYTF. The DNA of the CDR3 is TGTGCCAGCGCAGACAGCGCGATTAACTATGGCTACACCTTC.

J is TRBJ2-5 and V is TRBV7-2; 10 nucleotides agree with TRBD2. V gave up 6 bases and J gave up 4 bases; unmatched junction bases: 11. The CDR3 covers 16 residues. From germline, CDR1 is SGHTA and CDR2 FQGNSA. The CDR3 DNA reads TGTGCCAGCAGTCAGCACCTAGCGGGAGTTTCAGAGACCCAGTACTTC. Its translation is CASSQHLAGVSETQYF.

For the CDR3, the DNA is TGTGCCAGCAGTCGGGACAGGGTCAACACTGAAGCTTTCTTT. Protein product: CASSRDRVNTEAFF. This chain links TRBV6-2 or TRBV6-3 with TRBJ1-1; 9 nucleotides align to TRBD1. Germline V lookup: CDR1 MNHEY, CDR2 SVGEGT. Germline trimming cut 5 bases from V and 2 bases from J; bases unmatched to any gene: 3. The CDR3 consists of 14 residues.

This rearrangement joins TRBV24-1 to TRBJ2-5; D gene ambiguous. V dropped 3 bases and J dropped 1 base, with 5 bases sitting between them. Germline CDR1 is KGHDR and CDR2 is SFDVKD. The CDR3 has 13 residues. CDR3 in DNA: TGTGCCACCAGTGATGGGATCCAAGAGACCCAGTACTTC. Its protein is CATSDGIQETQYF.

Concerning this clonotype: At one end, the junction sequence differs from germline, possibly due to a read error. In DNA, the CDR3 is TGTGCCATCAGCCGTATAGCGGGAGAGAATGAGCAATTCTTC. It is translated as CAISRIAGENEQFF. This chain joins TRBV10-3 and TRBJ2-1; 9 bases line up with TRBD2. This CDR3 comprises 14 residues. Germline V gene data show CDR1 as ENHRY and CDR2 as SYGVKD.

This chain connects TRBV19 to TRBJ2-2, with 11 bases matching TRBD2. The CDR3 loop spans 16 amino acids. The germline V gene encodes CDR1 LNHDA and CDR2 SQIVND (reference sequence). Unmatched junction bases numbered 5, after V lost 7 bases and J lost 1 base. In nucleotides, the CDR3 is TGTGCCAGTACCGAACTAGCGGGGGTGAACACCGGGGAGCTGTTTTTT. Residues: CASTELAGVNTGELFF.

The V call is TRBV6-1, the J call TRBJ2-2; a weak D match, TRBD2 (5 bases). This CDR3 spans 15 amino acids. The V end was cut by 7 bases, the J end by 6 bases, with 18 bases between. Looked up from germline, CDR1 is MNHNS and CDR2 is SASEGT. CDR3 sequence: CASNPTSGLPGELFF. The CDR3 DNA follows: TGTGCCAGCAATCCTACCTCCGGACTCCCCGGGGAGCTGTTTTTT.

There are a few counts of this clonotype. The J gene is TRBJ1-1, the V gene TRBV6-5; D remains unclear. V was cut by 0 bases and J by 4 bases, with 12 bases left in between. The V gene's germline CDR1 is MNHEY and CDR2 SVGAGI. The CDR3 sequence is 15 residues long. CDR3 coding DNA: TGTGCCAGCAGTTACTCTCGGAGGGCGGGCACTGAAGCTTTCTTT. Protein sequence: CASSYSRRAGTEAFF.